The rows below give T cell receptor beta chains drawn from one sample of a study of T cell repertoires in cytomegalovirus infection. MiXCR, run by TCRdb on the reads, gives a single entry per CDR3 protein. The sample holds hundreds of thousands of distinct CDR3 sequences; 35% are singletons and the top ten take 2.5% to 3.5%. Sample: PBMCs. These TCRs come from a human donor in good health (CMV status not recorded). Some clones in this sample may be carry-over from other donors' samples. Each CDR3 is given with its conserved first and last residue. A D gene is named only where the DNA matches it firmly. Not all rows give a size; the values are once, few, many and, for expanded clones, a class.

size,J,D,V,DNA,CDR3
few,TRBJ1-5,-,TRBV6-1,TGTGCCAGCAGTGGGATTGTCAGCAATCAGCCCCAGCATTTT,CASSGIVSNQPQHF
few,TRBJ1-1,-,TRBV4-1,TGCGCCAGCAGCCAAGATAGCACCGGGGGTAACACTGAAGCTTTCTTT,CASSQDSTGGNTEAFF
-,TRBJ2-5,-,TRBV6-2/TRBV6-3,TGTGCCAGCAGTTACTTTAGGACGGATTCGTACCAAGAGACCCAGTACTTC,CASSYFRTDSYQETQYF
-,TRBJ1-1,-,TRBV5-3,TGTGCCAGCAGCTCGGAGAGACGCATGAACACTGAAGCTTTCTTT,CASSSERRMNTEAFF
-,TRBJ2-7,TRBD1,TRBV20-1,TGCAGTGCTCCGGGACAGGGTTACGAGCAGTACTTC,CSAPGQGYEQYF
-,TRBJ1-4,-,TRBV7-9,TGTGCCAGCAGACCGGAGGGGCAACCTGAAAAACTGTTTTTT,CASRPEGQPEKLFF
-,TRBJ2-1,TRBD2,TRBV7-6,TGTGCCAGCAGCTTACGGTTCCTAGCGGGGGAAAAGCAGTTCTTC,CASSLRFLAGEKQFF
-,TRBJ1-1,TRBD1,TRBV5-6,TGTGCCAGCAGCTCGTACAGGGGGCCCCTGGACACTGAAGCTTTCTTT,CASSSYRGPLDTEAFF
-,TRBJ2-1,TRBD2,TRBV11-3,TGTGCCAGCAGCTCATCCGGGACTAGCGGTTCGAATGAGCAGTTCTTC,CASSSSGTSGSNEQFF
-,TRBJ1-6,-,TRBV12-3/TRBV12-4,TGTGCCAGCAGTGGAGCAGGGCAGGCTAATTCACCCCTCCACTTT,CASSGAGQANSPLHF
-,TRBJ2-7,-,TRBV27,TGTGCCAGCAGTTCTCTCGTGGCAGGACATAAACGGTACGAGCAGTACTTC,CASSSLVAGHKRYEQYF
-,TRBJ1-2,TRBD1,TRBV28,TGTGCCAGCTACTCTCAGCTACGGGACAGTCCCAACTATGGCTACACCTTC,CASYSQLRDSPNYGYTF
-,TRBJ2-3,-,TRBV5-1,TGCGCCAGCAGCGCCCGGCGGGACCGTCCCCATCATACGCAGTATTTT,CASSARRDRPHHTQYF
few,TRBJ2-1,TRBD2,TRBV7-2,TGTGCCAGCAGCTTCGTTACAGGGCGGGGGGATGAGCAGTTCTTC,CASSFVTGRGDEQFF
few,TRBJ1-3,TRBD1,TRBV12-3/TRBV12-4,TGTGCCAGCACCGAGCAGGGGGCAAGAAACACCATATATTTT,CASTEQGARNTIYF
-,TRBJ2-5,-,TRBV28,TGTGCCAGCAGTTTCCATGAGACCCAGTACTTC,CASSFHETQYF
few,TRBJ2-7,-,TRBV27,TGTGCCAGCAGTTCAGGACGTTCCGTCGAGCAGTACTTC,CASSSGRSVEQYF